Listed below are T cell receptor beta chains from one sample, sequenced in a study of T-cell reconstitution after alpha-beta-depleted transplantation in children. Each CDR3 protein is one row after TCRdb ran MiXCR on the PCR reads. The data contain about a million distinct CDR3 sequences, less than 30% of them singletons. Source: PBMCs, mostly from graft donor cells, taken 360 days after TCRalphabeta/CD19-depleted stem cell transplant. The receptors were sampled from a boy less than two years old who had a stem cell transplant for SCID, so the T cells may come from the graft donor. The CDR3 runs from the conserved cysteine through the conserved F or W. The order of the fields is J gene, V gene, D gene, clone size, CDR3 protein, CDR3 DNA. D genes are given only for firm matches. Where a row states a size, it is once, few, many or the class of an expanded clone; other rows omit it.

J: TRBJ2-2; V: TRBV7-2; D: NA; size: once; CDR3: CASSLMVPMTGELFF; DNA: TGTGCCAGCAGCTTAATGGTCCCCATGACCGGGGAGCTGTTTTTT
J: TRBJ2-1; V: TRBV5-1; D: TRBD2; size: few; CDR3: CASSLAFTSGDGYNEQFF; DNA: TGCGCCAGCAGCTTGGCCTTCACTAGCGGGGACGGTTACAATGAGCAGTTCTTC
J: TRBJ2-1; V: TRBV29-1; D: TRBD2; size: NA; CDR3: CSGQRGGRDEQFF; DNA: TGCAGCGGCCAGCGGGGGGGCCGGGATGAGCAGTTCTTC
J: TRBJ2-5; V: TRBV27; D: TRBD1; size: NA; CDR3: CASSQYSDRGRETQYF; DNA: TGTGCCAGCAGCCAATACTCGGACAGGGGGCGAGAGACCCAGTACTTC
J: TRBJ2-7; V: TRBV15; D: NA; size: NA; CDR3: CATSRPRANEQYF; DNA: TGTGCCACCAGCAGGCCCCGGGCAAACGAGCAGTACTTC
J: TRBJ2-1; V: TRBV15; D: NA; size: few; CDR3: CATSRDLEQTPYNEQFF; DNA: TGTGCCACCAGCAGAGATTTAGAACAGACCCCCTACAATGAGCAGTTCTTC
J: TRBJ2-1; V: TRBV12-3/TRBV12-4; D: NA; size: NA; CDR3: CASTRRSYNEQFF; DNA: TGTGCCAGCACGAGGCGCTCCTACAATGAGCAGTTCTTC
J: TRBJ2-7; V: TRBV11-1; D: NA; size: NA; CDR3: CASSLPRGPYEQYF; DNA: TGTGCCAGCAGCTTACCGCGGGGCCCCTACGAGCAGTACTTC
J: TRBJ2-5; V: TRBV9; D: NA; size: few; CDR3: CASSVGQGQGFQETQYF; DNA: TGTGCCAGCAGCGTGGGTCAGGGGCAAGGGTTCCAAGAGACCCAGTACTTC
J: TRBJ2-3; V: TRBV10-3; D: NA; size: NA; CDR3: CAIGGGPPLTDTQYF; DNA: TGTGCCATCGGAGGGGGACCCCCCCTCACAGATACGCAGTATTTT
J: TRBJ2-3; V: TRBV7-2; D: NA; size: few; CDR3: CASRLVGTDTQYF; DNA: TGTGCCAGCAGACTGGTTGGCACAGATACGCAGTATTTT
J: TRBJ2-1; V: TRBV5-1; D: TRBD1; size: few; CDR3: CASSPDREFGEQFF; DNA: TGCGCCAGCAGCCCGGACAGGGAATTTGGCGAGCAGTTCTTC
J: TRBJ2-7; V: TRBV12-3/TRBV12-4; D: NA; size: NA; CDR3: CASSFPSASYEQYF; DNA: TGTGCCAGCAGTTTCCCATCGGCCTCCTACGAGCAGTACTTC
J: TRBJ1-2; V: TRBV21-1; D: NA; size: NA; CDR3: CASSQDRPNGGGVHGYTF; DNA: TGTGCCAGCAGCCAAGACAGACCCAATGGCGGCGGAGTTCATGGCTACACCTTC
J: TRBJ2-3; V: TRBV11-2; D: NA; size: NA; CDR3: CASRGGLGTGAERGSTDTQYF; DNA: TGTGCCAGCAGGGGGGGTCTCGGGACAGGTGCCGAGCGGGGGAGCACAGATACGCAGTATTTT
J: TRBJ2-1; V: TRBV20-1; D: TRBD1; size: NA; CDR3: CSARDLRGLKSYNEQFF; DNA: TGCAGTGCTAGAGATCTTAGGGGGCTGAAATCCTACAATGAGCAGTTCTTC